Shown below are 6 T cell receptor beta chains from a single sample sequenced in a study of blood T cells in healthy people across ages. With a J-beta primer mix and a sample-barcoded 5' primer, a second PCR ran 7 to 11 cycles. TCRdb reanalysed the 5' RACE reads using MiXCR and keeps one entry per CDR3 protein. The repertoire holds around 1,600,000 distinct CDR3 sequences, with roughly two fifths as singletons. The sample taken for sequencing was blood. The receptor source for this set is a woman between 18 and 29 years old in good health.

A remark on this clonotype: Mismatch with germline at one junction end may stem from a read error. The chain links TRBV20-1 to TRBJ1-5; D uncertain. In germline, CDR1 is DFQATT, CDR2 SNEGSKA (reference sequence). The CDR3 runs to 14 residues. The CDR3 DNA follows: TGCAGTGCTAGAGATTCTATGGCGTCACAGCCCCGGCATTTT. This gives the protein CSARDSMASQPRHF.

The rearrangement joins TRBV5-1 to TRBJ2-7; the match to TRBD2 covers 9 bases. V was pared by 4 bases and J by 7 bases, with 18 bases of the junction left unmatched. Germline loops: CDR1 SGHRS, CDR2 YFSETQ. This CDR3 has 17 residues. The CDR3 DNA reads TGCGCCAGCAGCGGGGGTACTGCTAGCGGGAAATACAATGAGCAGTACTTC. This gives the protein CASSGGTASGKYNEQYF.

The chain uses TRBV20-1 and TRBJ1-1; D is undetermined. Germline assignment: CDR1 DFQATT and CDR2 SNEGSKA (reference sequence). Trimming cost V 1 base and J 3 bases, with 9 bases left between them. The CDR3 consists of 13 residues. CDR3 protein: CSARGRRDTEAFF. Here the CDR3 DNA reads TGCAGTGCTAGAGGGAGACGGGACACTGAAGCTTTCTTT.

This clonotype was detected only a few times. This rearrangement joins TRBV20-1 to TRBJ2-1; D ambiguous. Gene TRBJ2-7 matches the end of the DNA better, so the J call may be wrong. Germline loops: CDR1 DFQATT, CDR2 SNEGSKA (reference sequence). The CDR3 is 12 residues long. The CDR3 sequence: CSADSSYNEQYF. DNA of the CDR3: TGCAGTGCGGATTCTTCCTACAATGAGCAGTACTTC.

This clonotype was detected only once. The chain carries TRBV20-1 and TRBJ1-2; the match to TRBD1 covers 10 bases. V dropped 4 bases and J dropped 4; count of bases not matched to a gene: 6. CDR1 and CDR2 from the germline V gene are DFQATT and SNEGSKA (reference sequence). The CDR3 is 14 residues long. CDR3: CSAKDRDRGYGYTF. The CDR3 bases are TGCAGTGCTAAAGACCGGGACAGGGGCTATGGCTACACCTTC.

Concerning this clonotype itself: At one end, the junction sequence differs from germline, possibly due to a read error. CDR3 sequence (DNA): TGTGCCGGCAGCTTATCTGTGGAAGGGCTCTATGGCTACACCTTC. Translation: CAGSLSVEGLYGYTF. This chain joins TRBV7-9 and TRBJ1-2; D gene ambiguous. In germline, CDR1 is SEHNR, CDR2 FQNEAQ (reference sequence). The CDR3 runs to 15 residues.